The 13 T cell receptor beta chains below come from one sample, sequenced in a study of blood T cells in healthy people across ages. Next came a second PCR, run for about 7 to 12 cycles, which used a sample-barcoded 5' primer along with a J-beta primer mix. TCRdb used MiXCR to reprocess the 5' RACE reads, holding one entry per CDR3 protein. The data contain 1.5 million to 2 million distinct CDR3 sequences, 49% of them singletons. Sequences were obtained from blood. The receptor source for this set is a woman between 40 and 50 years old in good health.

The rearrangement links TRBV9 to TRBJ1-6; 8 nucleotides agree with TRBD1. This CDR3 is built from 15 residues. Germline V gene data show CDR1 as SGDLS and CDR2 as YYNGEE. V lost 3 bases to trimming and J lost 5 bases; unmatched junction nucleotides: 4. CDR3 in amino acids: CASSGATGDNSPLHF. The CDR3, as DNA: TGTGCCAGCAGCGGAGCGACAGGGGATAATTCACCCCTCCACTTT.

This clonotype was seen more than once but under ten times. The rearrangement uses TRBV29-1 and TRBJ2-1, with 11 bases matching TRBD2. The DNA end is a closer match to TRBJ2-7, so the J assignment may be wrong. CDR1 SQVTM and CDR2 ANQGSEA come from the germline V gene. The CDR3 covers 17 residues. The CDR3 region has the DNA TGCAGCGTTGAAGGGCTAGCGGGGGGCAGCTCCTACAATGAGCAGTACTTC. This gives the protein CSVEGLAGGSSYNEQYF.

This clonotype was observed a few times. The chain recombines TRBV6-5 with TRBJ1-2, with 7 bases that match TRBD1. J gave up 2 bases and V 8 bases, and 8 bases lay outside the gene matches. Looked up from germline, CDR1 is MNHEY and CDR2 is SVGAGI. CDR3 length: 14 residues. CDR3 DNA sequence: TGTGCCAGCTGGACCGGGACAGCGAACTATGGCTACACCTTC. Amino acid sequence: CASWTGTANYGYTF.

This sequence joins TRBV4-2 and TRBJ2-1; 8 bases are a match to TRBD2. The CDR3 has 15 amino acids. V trimming: 2 bases; J trimming: 9 bases; junction bases outside the gene matches: 9. Germline lookup yields CDR1 LGHNA and CDR2 YNFKEQ. CDR3 protein: CASSQNGGGPTEQFF. As DNA, the CDR3 is TGTGCCAGCAGCCAAAACGGCGGGGGGCCTACTGAGCAGTTCTTC.

The CDR3 is CSALQPLGGWAFF. The CDR3 DNA reads as TGCAGCGCTCTCCAGCCTCTTGGCGGTTGGGCTTTCTTT. The rearrangement links TRBV29-1 to TRBJ1-1; D call uncertain. Germline CDR1 reads SQVTM; CDR2 reads ANQGSEA. Trimming stripped 7 bases from V and 11 bases from J, with 23 bases between. The CDR3 length is 13 residues.

The chain recombines TRBV25-1 with TRBJ2-5; 14 bases fit TRBD2. The CDR3 sequence is 15 residues long. Germline V gene lookup returns CDR1 MGHDK and CDR2 SYGVNS. Trimming at V came to 8 bases and at J to 1 base, leaving 3 bases not matched to a gene. CDR3 in DNA: TGTGCCAGCCGACTAGCGGGGGGGCTCCAAGAGACCCAGTACTTC. Amino acids: CASRLAGGLQETQYF.

This clonotype was counted once. V is TRBV7-8 and J is TRBJ1-6; possibly TRBD1 for D (6 bases). CDR1 and CDR2 (germline): SGHVS, FQNEAQ. V gave up 1 base and J gave up 6 bases, with 16 bases separating them. CDR3 size: 17 residues. The CDR3 is CASSLGGGAPTNSPLHF. CDR3 coding DNA: TGTGCCAGCAGCTTAGGAGGGGGGGCACCAACTAATTCACCCCTCCACTTT.

The rearrangement uses TRBV7-3 and TRBJ2-3, with 7 bases that match TRBD2. The CDR3 has 17 amino acids. With 2 bases clipped from V and 6 bases from J, the junction kept 14 bases outside the gene matches. Germline lookup yields CDR1 SGHTA and CDR2 FQGTGA. CDR3 bases: TGTGCCAGCAGCTTAGCAAGACTAGCCAGTAACGGGGATACGCAGTATTTT. It is translated as CASSLARLASNGDTQYF.

There are a few counts of this clonotype. This chain joins TRBV2 and TRBJ2-4; TRBD2 might be the D (7 bases). In germline, CDR1 is SNHLY, CDR2 FYNNEI. V lost 8 bases to trimming and J lost 8 bases, with 16 bases between them. The CDR3 has 13 amino acids. The CDR3 sequence: CASAGAPGDIQYF. CDR3 coding DNA: TGTGCCAGCGCGGGGGCCCCGGGGGACATTCAGTACTTC.

This clonotype appeared a few times. The V call is TRBV20-1, the J call TRBJ2-5; 13 bases fit TRBD2. The CDR3 is made up of 14 amino acids. The ends lost 5 bases at V and 7 bases at J; junction bases unmatched: 7. Germline V gene sequence: CDR1 DFQATT, CDR2 SNEGSKA (reference sequence). The CDR3 here is CSARTSGGPGTQYF. DNA for the CDR3: TGCAGTGCTCGGACTAGCGGGGGACCCGGGACCCAGTACTTC.

This chain uses TRBV5-5 with TRBJ1-2, with unresolved D. Trimming removed 2 bases from V and 0 bases from J, with 11 bases in between. The CDR3 has 15 amino acids. Germline V gene data show CDR1 as SGHKS and CDR2 as YYEKEE (reference sequence). The chain's CDR3 is CASSLRDNSNYGYTF. The CDR3 DNA reads as TGTGCCAGCAGCTTACGAGATAATTCTAACTATGGCTACACCTTC.

This clonotype was observed a handful of times. The chain recombines TRBV25-1 with TRBJ2-5, with 8 bases aligning to TRBD2. CDR1 and CDR2 (germline): MGHDK, SYGVNS. V trimming: 3 bases; J trimming: 0 bases; junction bases outside the gene matches: 9. CDR3 length equals 17 residues. The CDR3 is CASSDPFSGEYQETQYF. The CDR3 DNA follows: TGTGCCAGCAGTGATCCCTTTAGCGGGGAGTACCAAGAGACCCAGTACTTC.

The chain links TRBV27 to TRBJ2-2; D call uncertain. Trimming took 6 bases from V and 5 from J, leaving 22 bases between them. CDR1 is MNHEY and CDR2 is SMNVEV in the germline V gene (reference sequence). The CDR3 sequence is 17 residues long. In DNA form, the CDR3 reads TGTGCCAGCAGCCTCATTGTCCCTTCTCAATATACCGGGGAGCTGTTTTTT. Translation gives CASSLIVPSQYTGELFF.